Below, 20 T cell receptor beta chains from the same sample are listed, as sequenced in a study of glioma-infiltrating T cells after dendritic cell vaccination. Clones were sequenced by immunoSEQ multiplex PCR, and TCRdb holds only the in-frame ones, with some missing. This sample carries roughly 90,000 clones, around 86% of them seen once, and the ten largest clones take approximately 15%. Sample: blood, taken before dendritic cell vaccination. These receptors all stem from a human donor with glioblastoma.

The chain recombines TRBV4-3 with TRBJ2-3; 13 bases agree with TRBD2. Germline CDR1 LGHNA, CDR2 YSLEER. This CDR3 contains 17 residues. Trimming at V came to 3 bases and at J to 9 bases, leaving 12 bases not matched to a gene. The CDR3 reads CASSQGRTSGGLRTQYF. CDR3 DNA: TGCGCCAGCAGCCAGGGACGGACTAGCGGGGGCTTGCGAACGCAGTATTTT.

The V call is TRBV9, the J call TRBJ2-2, with TRBD2 identical over 9 bases. V lost 0 bases and J lost 0; bases outside the gene matches: 9. CDR1 is SGDLS and CDR2 is YYNGEE in the germline V gene. The length of the CDR3 is 19 residues. CDR3 sequence (DNA): TGTGCCAGCAGCGTAGACCCAAATGGCGGGGGGGCGAACACCGGGGAGCTGTTTTTT. Residues: CASSVDPNGGGANTGELFF.

The rearrangement uses TRBV5-1 and TRBJ2-7; 8 positions agree with TRBD2. Trimming cost V 0 bases and J 2 bases; bases outside gene matches: 13. This CDR3 contains 18 residues. Looked up from germline, CDR1 is SGHRS and CDR2 is YFSETQ. CDR3 loop: CASSLGQWGSGDPYEQYF. CDR3 sequence (DNA): TGCGCCAGCAGCTTGGGACAGTGGGGTAGCGGGGACCCCTACGAGCAGTACTTC.

This clone is a singleton in its sample. This rearrangement joins TRBV6-1 to TRBJ2-7, with 8 bases identical to TRBD1. This CDR3 is built from 14 residues. CDR1 and CDR2 (germline): MNHNS, SASEGT. V was pared by 11 bases and J by 3 bases, with 12 bases of the junction left unmatched. This CDR3 is CASSSDRVFYEQYF. CDR3 DNA sequence: TGTGCCTCCAGCTCGGACAGGGTGTTCTACGAGCAGTACTTC.

As DNA, the CDR3 is TGTGCCAGCAGCTTAGCGCAGGGAGGCTCCTACGAGCAGTACTTC. This codes for CASSLAQGGSYEQYF. This sequence joins TRBV11-2 and TRBJ2-7; D is possibly TRBD2 (6 bases). V lost 1 base to trimming and J lost 0 bases, with 10 bases between them. The germline gives CDR1 SGHAT, CDR2 FQNNGV. This CDR3 is 15 amino acids long.

This clone has only a few counts. This chain joins TRBV18 and TRBJ1-1, with 7 bases lining up with TRBD1. The trim removed 6 bases at V and 4 bases at J, leaving 11 bases unmatched. This CDR3 has 15 amino acids. Germline V CDR1 and CDR2: KGHSH, LQKENI. The CDR3 loop is CASSPPHRGGTEAFF. DNA of the CDR3: TGTGCCAGCTCCCCCCCCCACAGGGGTGGCACTGAAGCTTTCTTT.

This sequence joins TRBV29-1 and TRBJ2-1, with 13 positions matching TRBD2. J lost 4 bases, V lost 7 bases, and 1 base had no gene match. Per the germline V gene, CDR1 is SQVTM and CDR2 is ANQGSEA. CDR3 size: 13 residues. The CDR3 DNA sequence: TGCAGCGCGGGACTAGCGGGATACAATGAGCAGTTCTTC. This codes for CSAGLAGYNEQFF.

V gene TRBV7-9 combines with J gene TRBJ2-7; 11 bases match TRBD1. The ends lost 6 bases at V and 0 bases at J; junction bases unmatched: 4. This CDR3 is 15 amino acids long. Germline CDR1 is SEHNR and CDR2 is FQNEAQ (reference sequence). The CDR3, as DNA: TGTGCCAGCAGTACCGGGACAGGGGGCTCCTACGAGCAGTACTTC. It is translated as CASSTGTGGSYEQYF.

This chain links TRBV19 with TRBJ1-5; D perhaps matches TRBD1 (5 bases). The V end lost 7 bases, the J end lost 6 bases, and 13 bases lay between the germline ends. The CDR3 is made up of 13 amino acids. From germline, CDR1 is LNHDA and CDR2 SQIVND (reference sequence). CDR3 coding DNA: TGTGCCAGTAATGGTCAGGGTGTTCAGCCCCAGCATTTT. It translates to CASNGQGVQPQHF.

The J gene is TRBJ2-1, the V gene TRBV4-3; possibly TRBD1 for D (6 bases). The CDR3 has 15 residues. Germline lookup yields CDR1 LGHNA and CDR2 YSLEER. Trimming left V 4 bases short and J 4 bases short, with 14 bases between. The DNA for the CDR3 is TGCGCCAGCAGCCCCCGGACAGACCCTTACAATGAGCAGTTCTTC. Translating gives CASSPRTDPYNEQFF.

This clone was observed a few times. The genes are TRBV5-1 and TRBJ2-5; possible D gene TRBD2, 5 bases. V dropped 1 base and J dropped 4 bases, with 17 bases sitting between them. In germline, CDR1 is SGHRS, CDR2 YFSETQ. The CDR3 length is 16 residues. As DNA, the CDR3 is TGCGCCAGCAGCTTGTTCGGGGAGAGGCGCGGAGAGACCCAGTACTTC. Its protein is CASSLFGERRGETQYF.

The rearrangement uses TRBV6-4 and TRBJ2-4; 7 nucleotides align to TRBD2. CDR3 length: 13 amino acids. V dropped 5 bases and J dropped 5; count of bases not matched to a gene: 3. Germline V gives CDR1 MRHNA, CDR2 SNTAGT. The CDR3 DNA reads as TGTGCCAGCAGTAACGGACTAGAAAACATTCAGTACTTC. The encoded protein is CASSNGLENIQYF.

This chain joins TRBV5-1 and TRBJ2-7, with 9 positions matching TRBD2. V gave up 4 bases and J gave up 7 bases; unmatched junction bases: 24. Germline V lookup: CDR1 SGHRS, CDR2 YFSETQ. CDR3 length: 19 amino acids. For the CDR3, the DNA is TGCGCCAGCAGCCCTACTGCTAGCGGGATTCGGATCGGGACTACGGAGCAGTACTTC. Its protein product is CASSPTASGIRIGTTEQYF.

V usage is TRBV7-7 and J usage is TRBJ2-1; D is perhaps TRBD2 (5 bases). Germline CDR1 and CDR2: SSHAT and FNYEAQ (reference sequence). The CDR3 has 13 residues. V shed 5 bases and J shed 6 bases, with 11 bases lying between them. CDR3 in DNA: TGTGCCAGCAGCCTCGGGAACATCAATGAGCAGTTCTTC. Translation gives CASSLGNINEQFF.

The chain links TRBV9 to TRBJ1-2; 11 bases are shared with TRBD1. The CDR3 length is 16 residues. Unmatched junction bases numbered 12, after V lost 4 bases and J lost 7 bases. CDR1 and CDR2 from the germline V gene are SGDLS and YYNGEE. The CDR3 protein is CASSQSVQGTGGGYTF. CDR3 sequence (DNA): TGTGCCAGCAGCCAGAGCGTACAGGGGACAGGGGGTGGCTACACCTTC. Based on the CDR3 plus reference TRBV9 and TRBJ1-2, the full variable domain is DSGVTQTPKHLITATGQRVTLRCSPRSGDLSVYWYQQSLDQGLQFLIQYYNGEERAKGNILERFSAQQFPDLHSELNLSSLELGDSALYFCASSQSVQGTGGGYTFGSGTRLTVV.

This chain joins TRBV7-3 and TRBJ2-7; TRBD2 is a possible D gene (6 bases). Germline CDR1 and CDR2: SGHTA and FQGTGA. The CDR3 contains 15 residues. V lost 5 bases to trimming and J lost 2 bases, with 16 bases between them. DNA for the CDR3: TGTGCCAGCAGCCCGCAGGGAGGCCAAGCCTACGAGCAGTACTTC. This encodes CASSPQGGQAYEQYF.

This chain links TRBV5-4 with TRBJ1-2, with D possibly being TRBD1 (6 bases). CDR1 is SGHNT, CDR2 YYREEE, per germline (reference sequence). The CDR3 runs to 17 residues. Trimming took off 0 bases at V and 6 bases at J, with 21 bases between the two ends. The CDR3 coding sequence is TGTGCCAGCAGCTTGGCCGGCGGAGGCAGGGGACGAGATGGCTACACCTTC. It specifies CASSLAGGGRGRDGYTF.

The chain has TRBV12-5 and TRBJ2-1; 12 nucleotides line up with TRBD2. The CDR3 loop spans 15 amino acids. Germline lookup yields CDR1 LGHNT and CDR2 FRNRAP. V lost 1 base, J lost 8 bases, and 3 bases stayed unmatched. CDR3 DNA: TGTGCTAGTGGTTTGGGGCTAGCGGGAGGGGATGAGCAGTTCTTC. It translates to CASGLGLAGGDEQFF.

The table lists this clone with a few counts. The chain recombines TRBV13 with TRBJ2-7, with D perhaps TRBD2 (6 bases). The germline V gene encodes CDR1 PRHDT and CDR2 FYEKMQ (reference sequence). V was pared by 1 base and J by 6 bases, with 19 bases between. CDR3 length: 16 amino acids. The CDR3 DNA is TGTGCCAGCAGCTTAGCTGGGGGAGGAGGGTCGGGCGAGCAGTACTTC. Protein product: CASSLAGGGGSGEQYF.

The CDR3 DNA follows: TGTGCCAGCAGCCACCCCCTTGGGCAAAGATCCGGGGAGCTGTTTTTT. Residues: CASSHPLGQRSGELFF. V is TRBV7-3 and J is TRBJ2-2; D remains unclear. Germline V gene sequence: CDR1 SGHTA, CDR2 FQGTGA. The V end was cut by 5 bases, the J end by 6 bases, with 19 bases between. The CDR3 consists of 16 residues.